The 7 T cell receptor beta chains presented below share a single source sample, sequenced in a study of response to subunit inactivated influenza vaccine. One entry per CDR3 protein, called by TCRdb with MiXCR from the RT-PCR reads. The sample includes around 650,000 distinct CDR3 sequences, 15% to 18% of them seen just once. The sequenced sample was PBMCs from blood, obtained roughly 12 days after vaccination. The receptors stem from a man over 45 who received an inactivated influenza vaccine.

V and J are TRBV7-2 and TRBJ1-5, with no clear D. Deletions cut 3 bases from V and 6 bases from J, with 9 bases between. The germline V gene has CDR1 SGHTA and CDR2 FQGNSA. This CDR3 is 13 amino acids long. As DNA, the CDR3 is TGTGCCAGCAGCTTGGCAGTAGGTCAGCCCCAGCATTTT. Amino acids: CASSLAVGQPQHF. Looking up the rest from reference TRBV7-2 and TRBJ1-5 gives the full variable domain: GAGVSQSPSNKVTEKGKDVELRCDPISGHTALYWYRQSLGQGLEFLIYFQGNSAPDKSGLPSDRFSAERTGGSVSTLTIQRTQQEDSAVYLCASSLAVGQPQHFGDGTRLSIL.

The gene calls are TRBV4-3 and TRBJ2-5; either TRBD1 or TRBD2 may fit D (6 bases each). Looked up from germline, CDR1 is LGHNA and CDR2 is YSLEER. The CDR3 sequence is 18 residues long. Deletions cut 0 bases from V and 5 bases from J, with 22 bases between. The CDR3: CASSQDKKMEEGGETQYF. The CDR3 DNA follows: TGCGCCAGCAGCCAAGACAAAAAGATGGAGGAGGGGGGTGAGACCCAGTACTTC.

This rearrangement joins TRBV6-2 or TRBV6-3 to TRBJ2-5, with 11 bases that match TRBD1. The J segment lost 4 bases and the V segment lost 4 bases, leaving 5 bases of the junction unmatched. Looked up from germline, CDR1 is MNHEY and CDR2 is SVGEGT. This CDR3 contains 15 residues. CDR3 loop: CASSWGQGGTETQYF. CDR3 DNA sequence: TGTGCCAGCAGTTGGGGACAGGGGGGTACAGAGACCCAGTACTTC.

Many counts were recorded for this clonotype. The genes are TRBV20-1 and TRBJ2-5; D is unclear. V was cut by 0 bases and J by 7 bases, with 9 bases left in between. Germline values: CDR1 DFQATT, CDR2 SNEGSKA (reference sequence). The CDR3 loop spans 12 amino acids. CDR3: CSARDKDGTQYF. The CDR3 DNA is TGCAGTGCTAGAGATAAGGACGGGACCCAGTACTTC.

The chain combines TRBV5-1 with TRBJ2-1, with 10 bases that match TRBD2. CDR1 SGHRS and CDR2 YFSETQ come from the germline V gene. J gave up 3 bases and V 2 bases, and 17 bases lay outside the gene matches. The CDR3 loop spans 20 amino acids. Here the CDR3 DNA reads TGCGCCAGCAGCTTTGGTTTGCTAGCGGGAGAGGTTCGGGACTACAATGAGCAGTTCTTC. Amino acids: CASSFGLLAGEVRDYNEQFF.

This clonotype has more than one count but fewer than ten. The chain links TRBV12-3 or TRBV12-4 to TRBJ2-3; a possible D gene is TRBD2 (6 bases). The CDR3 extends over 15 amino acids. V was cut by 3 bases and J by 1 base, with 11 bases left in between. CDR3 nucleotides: TGTGCCAGCAGTTTTAGAACGGGGGGCACAGATACGCAGTATTTT. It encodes CASSFRTGGTDTQYF.

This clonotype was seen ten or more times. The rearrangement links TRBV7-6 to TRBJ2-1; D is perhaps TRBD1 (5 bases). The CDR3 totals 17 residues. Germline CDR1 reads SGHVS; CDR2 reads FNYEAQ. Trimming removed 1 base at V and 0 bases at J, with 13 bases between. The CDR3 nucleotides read TGTGCCAGCAGCTTAGTATACAGGTCCGGCTCCTACAATGAGCAGTTCTTC. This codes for CASSLVYRSGSYNEQFF.